The 18 T cell receptor beta chains listed next were all sequenced from one sample in a study of blood T cell repertoires in COVID-19 (dated by TCRdb to about 2020). Libraries were built with the immunoSEQ multiplex PCR assay. The table was pulled from immuneACCESS by TCRdb, which kept in-frame rearrangements only. Such tables lose some clones; where checked, under half of the loss comes from unresolved V genes, and the rest has no known cause. The sample contains some 400,000 clones, about 87% of them found a single time. The ten largest clones add up to more than 9% of the sample. Material: peripheral blood. The source of these receptors is a woman in her 30s with COVID-19, enrolled during active disease.

The rearrangement joins TRBV5-4 to TRBJ2-3, with 14 bases that match TRBD2. The ends lost 4 bases at V and 0 bases at J; junction bases unmatched: 10. Looked up from germline, CDR1 is SGHNT and CDR2 is YYREEE (reference sequence). This CDR3 spans 19 amino acids. CDR3: CASSTGLAGARGSTDTQYF. The CDR3 nucleotides read TGTGCCAGCAGCACGGGACTAGCGGGAGCGAGGGGGAGCACAGATACGCAGTATTTT.

The chain links TRBV11-2 to TRBJ2-7; D might be TRBD1 (5 bases). V was shortened by 2 bases and J by 2 bases, with 10 bases between the two germline ends. This CDR3 spans 14 amino acids. CDR1 and CDR2 (germline): SGHAT, FQNNGV. CDR3: CASSLRQITYEQYF. As DNA, the CDR3 is TGTGCCAGCAGCTTAAGACAGATCACCTACGAGCAGTACTTC.

This chain connects TRBV5-4 to TRBJ2-7, with TRBD2 as a possible D gene (5 bases). The germline CDR1 and CDR2 sequences are SGHNT and YYREEE (reference sequence). The V and J ends lost 4 bases and 4 bases respectively, with 9 bases between them. This CDR3 contains 12 residues. The CDR3: CASSTDFYEQYF. The CDR3 DNA sequence: TGTGCCAGCAGCACGGACTTTTACGAGCAGTACTTC.

The chain uses TRBV9 and TRBJ1-1, with D perhaps matching TRBD1 (5 bases). This CDR3 has 13 residues. V lost 0 bases, J lost 7 bases, and 10 bases lay in between. The V gene's germline CDR1 is SGDLS and CDR2 YYNGEE. DNA of the CDR3: TGTGCCAGCAGCGTAGGGACACAAGGTGAAGCTTTCTTT. It encodes CASSVGTQGEAFF.

The V gene is TRBV29-1, the J gene TRBJ1-2, with 7 positions matching TRBD1. The CDR3 loop spans 12 amino acids. Trimming cost V 5 bases and J 8 bases; bases outside gene matches: 8. Germline V gives CDR1 SQVTM, CDR2 ANQGSEA. CDR3 nucleotide sequence: TGCAGCGTTCGCGACAGGGCTGACGGCTACACCTTC. It yields the protein CSVRDRADGYTF.

The rearrangement joins TRBV2 to TRBJ1-5, with D unclear. The CDR3 sequence is 14 residues long. Germline CDR1 is SNHLY and CDR2 is FYNNEI. V gave up 8 bases and J gave up 5 bases, with 16 bases separating them. CDR3 nucleotides: TGTGCCAGCGGAGCAGCCCCTAAACATCAGCCCCAGCATTTT. Translation: CASGAAPKHQPQHF.

This clone was observed many times. The chain employs TRBV18 and TRBJ2-4, with D possibly matching TRBD2 (6 bases). The germline V gene has CDR1 KGHSH and CDR2 LQKENI. This CDR3 is built from 17 residues. V was trimmed by 3 bases and J by 1 base, leaving 16 bases between them. In DNA form, the CDR3 reads TGTGCCAGCTCACCGTCCCAGGCCCGGGGGGCCAAAAACATTCAGTACTTC. It is translated as CASSPSQARGAKNIQYF.

The chain links TRBV7-3 to TRBJ2-1, with 9 positions matching TRBD2. The CDR3 spans 15 residues. V was clipped by 6 bases and J by 2 bases; unmatched bases: 5. Germline assignment: CDR1 SGHTA and CDR2 FQGTGA. CDR3 sequence reads: CASRKTSGTYNEQFF. The CDR3, as DNA: TGTGCCAGCAGGAAGACTAGCGGCACCTACAATGAGCAGTTCTTC. Based on the CDR3 plus reference TRBV7-3 and TRBJ2-1, the full variable domain is GAGVSQTPSNKVTEKGKYVELRCDPISGHTALYWYRQSLGQGPEFLIYFQGTGAADDSGLPNDRFFAVRPEGSVSTLKIQRTERGDSAVYLCASRKTSGTYNEQFFGPGTRLTVL.

The chain combines TRBV9 with TRBJ2-7; 14 nucleotides agree with TRBD2. Germline lookup yields CDR1 SGDLS and CDR2 YYNGEE. The CDR3 is made up of 15 amino acids. J was trimmed by 5 bases and V by 7 bases; bases with no gene match: 8. The CDR3 bases are TGTGCCAGCGCGAAGGGACTAGCGGGAGTCCACGAGCAGTACTTC. It codes for CASAKGLAGVHEQYF.

The chain uses TRBV5-5 and TRBJ2-5; 11 bases map to TRBD2. The J segment lost 1 base and the V segment lost 2 bases, leaving 1 base of the junction unmatched. Germline loops: CDR1 SGHKS, CDR2 YYEKEE (reference sequence). CDR3 size: 15 residues. The CDR3: CASSFGTSGQETQYF. The CDR3 DNA reads TGTGCCAGCAGCTTCGGGACTAGCGGCCAAGAGACCCAGTACTTC.

This chain uses TRBV24-1 with TRBJ1-2, with D hard to call. The CDR3 is made up of 13 amino acids. V dropped 4 bases and J dropped 4 bases, with 9 bases sitting between them. Germline loops: CDR1 KGHDR, CDR2 SFDVKD. The CDR3 DNA follows: TGTGCCACCAGTGAAGAGGGAGGCTATGGCTACACCTTC. Protein: CATSEEGGYGYTF.

The rearrangement uses TRBV4-2 and TRBJ2-7; TRBD2 matches at 9 bases. Germline V CDR1 and CDR2: LGHNA, YNFKEQ. The CDR3 length is 14 residues. J was trimmed by 5 bases and V by 4 bases; bases with no gene match: 6. The CDR3: CASSPKREADEQYF. CDR3 nucleotides: TGTGCCAGCAGCCCCAAGCGGGAGGCGGACGAGCAGTACTTC.

V usage is TRBV28 and J usage is TRBJ2-2; TRBD1 matches 8 bases. Germline V gene lookup returns CDR1 MDHEN and CDR2 SYDVKM. The CDR3 loop spans 16 amino acids. V dropped 2 bases and J dropped 5; count of bases not matched to a gene: 7. The CDR3 reads CASSLTGTGETGELFF. DNA of the CDR3: TGTGCCAGCAGTTTAACCGGGACAGGCGAGACCGGGGAGCTGTTTTTT.

V usage is TRBV28 and J usage is TRBJ1-2; 10 nucleotides match TRBD1. V lost 1 base, J lost 7 bases, and 6 bases stayed unmatched. This CDR3 comprises 15 residues. Per the germline V gene, CDR1 is MDHEN and CDR2 is SYDVKM. CDR3 bases: TGTGCCAGCAGTTTATTAGACAGGGGGCGGCCTGGCTACACCTTC. It translates to CASSLLDRGRPGYTF.

This chain joins TRBV6-2 or TRBV6-3 and TRBJ2-4, with TRBD1 matching 7 bases. This CDR3 comprises 14 residues. V was clipped by 3 bases and J by 4 bases; unmatched bases: 3. Germline V gives CDR1 MNHEY, CDR2 SVGEGT. The CDR3 region has the DNA TGTGCCAGCAGTTATCCGGGACAGAAAAACATTCAGTACTTC. Encoded protein: CASSYPGQKNIQYF.

This sequence joins TRBV7-2 and TRBJ1-4; D gene uncertain. Trimming shortened V by 5 bases and J by 4 bases, and 11 bases separated the two germline ends. The CDR3 extends over 14 amino acids. Germline V gives CDR1 SGHTA, CDR2 FQGNSA. The CDR3 sequence: CASSQLRVNEKLFF. CDR3 nucleotides: TGTGCCAGCAGCCAGCTCCGGGTTAATGAAAAACTGTTTTTT.

This chain uses TRBV5-4 with TRBJ2-1; 7 bases fit TRBD2. The germline gives CDR1 SGHNT, CDR2 YYREEE (reference sequence). The CDR3 runs 16 residues. Germline trimming cut 4 bases from V and 0 bases from J; bases unmatched to any gene: 7. The CDR3 reads CASSGERGSSYNEQFF. The DNA for the CDR3 is TGTGCCAGCAGCGGAGAGCGGGGCAGCTCCTACAATGAGCAGTTCTTC.

The chain joins TRBV19 to TRBJ1-3; tentative D call: TRBD1 (6 bases). The CDR3 runs to 14 residues. CDR1 LNHDA and CDR2 SQIVND come from the germline V gene (reference sequence). The V and J ends lost 6 bases and 2 bases respectively, with 11 bases between them. The CDR3 is CASRSGGTGNTIYF. The CDR3 bases are TGTGCCAGTAGATCTGGGGGCACTGGAAACACCATATATTTT.